This T cell receptor beta chain was profiled in a study of blood T cell repertoires in COVID-19. Whole-study context: Acute and convalescent COVID-19 samples came from the United States, Italy and Spain. Sources were T cells, B-cell-depleted T cells, or PBMCs; the material itself was cDNA or gDNA.

It was during active infection that Seattle patients were enrolled and then longitudinally followed. CDR1 and CDR2 from the germline V gene are MNHEY and SVGEGT. The CDR3 loop spans 12 amino acids. V was pared by 5 bases and J by 5 bases, with 10 bases between. This clone has a handful of counts. Authors' data handling: Using reference gene primer amplification, nucleated cell counts were estimated. Sequenced by immunoSEQ multiplex PCR; TCRdb stores in-frame clones only, minus some. V, J and clone size derive from that table, while D and trimming were established from the DNA sequence. This table has about 92,000 clones, around 85% appearing once.

The chain joins TRBV6-2 or TRBV6-3 to TRBJ2-7; D gene unclear. This receptor was obtained from an older woman with COVID-19, enrolled during active disease. Material: peripheral blood. CDR3 protein: CASSPPSHEQYF. The DNA of the CDR3 is TGTGCCAGCAGTCCCCCAAGCCACGAGCAGTACTTC.